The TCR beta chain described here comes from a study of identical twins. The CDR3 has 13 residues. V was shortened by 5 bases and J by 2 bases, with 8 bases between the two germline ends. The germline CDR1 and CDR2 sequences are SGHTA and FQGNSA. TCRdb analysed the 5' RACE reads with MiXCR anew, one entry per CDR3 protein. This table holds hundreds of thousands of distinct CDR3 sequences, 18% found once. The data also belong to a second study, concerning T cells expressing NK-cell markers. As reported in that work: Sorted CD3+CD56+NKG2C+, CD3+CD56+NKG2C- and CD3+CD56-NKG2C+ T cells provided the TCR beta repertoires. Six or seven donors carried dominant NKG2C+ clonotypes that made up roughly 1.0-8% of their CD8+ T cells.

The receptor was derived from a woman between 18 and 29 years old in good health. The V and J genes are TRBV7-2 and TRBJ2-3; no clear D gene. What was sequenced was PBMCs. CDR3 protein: CASSGNFTDTQYF. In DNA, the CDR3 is TGTGCCAGCAGCGGTAACTTCACAGATACGCAGTATTTT.